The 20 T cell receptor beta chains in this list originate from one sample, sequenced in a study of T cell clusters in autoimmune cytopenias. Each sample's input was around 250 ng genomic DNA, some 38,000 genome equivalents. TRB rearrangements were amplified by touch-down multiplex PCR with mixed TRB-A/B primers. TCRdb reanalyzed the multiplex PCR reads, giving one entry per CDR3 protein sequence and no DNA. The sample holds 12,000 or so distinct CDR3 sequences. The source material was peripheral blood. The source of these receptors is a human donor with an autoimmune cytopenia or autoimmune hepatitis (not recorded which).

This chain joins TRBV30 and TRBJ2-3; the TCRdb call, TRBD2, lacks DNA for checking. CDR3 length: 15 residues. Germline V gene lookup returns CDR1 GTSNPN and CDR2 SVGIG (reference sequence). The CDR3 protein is CAWSVRAGRTDTQYF. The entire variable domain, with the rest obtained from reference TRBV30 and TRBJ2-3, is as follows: SQTIHQWPATLVQPVGSPLSLECTVEGTSNPNLYWYRQAAGRGLQLLFYSVGIGQISSEVPQNLSASRPQDRQFILSSKKLLLSDSGFYLCAWSVRAGRTDTQYFGPGTRLTVL.

CDR3 sequence: CASSYSRGQSNTGELFF. The rearrangement links TRBV6-2 or TRBV6-3 to TRBJ2-2; TCRdb's D call, TRBD1, is unchecked because there is no DNA. Looked up from germline, CDR1 is MNHEY and CDR2 is SVGEGT. The CDR3 contains 17 residues.

CDR3 sequence: CAASDGATDTQYF. V usage is TRBV19 and J usage is TRBJ2-3; TCRdb's D gene call, TRBD1, goes unchecked for lack of DNA. Germline CDR1 LNHDA, CDR2 SQIVND (reference sequence). The CDR3 covers 13 residues.

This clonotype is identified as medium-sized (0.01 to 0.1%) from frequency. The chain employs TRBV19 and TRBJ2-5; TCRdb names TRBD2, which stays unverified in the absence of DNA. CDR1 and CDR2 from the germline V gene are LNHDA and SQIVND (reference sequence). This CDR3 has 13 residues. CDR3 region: CASNTGLQETQYF.

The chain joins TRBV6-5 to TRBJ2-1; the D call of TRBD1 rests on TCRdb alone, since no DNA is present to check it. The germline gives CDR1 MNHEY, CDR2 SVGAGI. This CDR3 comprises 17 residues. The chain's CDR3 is CASSKAVGTGGYNEQFF.

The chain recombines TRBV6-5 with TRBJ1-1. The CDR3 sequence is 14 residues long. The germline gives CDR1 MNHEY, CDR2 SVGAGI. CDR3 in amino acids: CASSYRERSTEAFF.

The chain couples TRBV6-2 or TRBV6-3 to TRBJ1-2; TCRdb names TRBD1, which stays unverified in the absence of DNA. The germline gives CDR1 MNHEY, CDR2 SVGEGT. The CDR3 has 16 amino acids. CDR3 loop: CASSYSTTGQEVGYTF.

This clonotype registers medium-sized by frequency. Here the CDR3 reads CSVAGQDRDQPQHF. The V gene is TRBV29-1, the J gene TRBJ1-5; with no DNA, the TCRdb D assignment of TRBD1 cannot be verified. The length of the CDR3 is 14 residues. Per the germline V gene, CDR1 is SQVTM and CDR2 is ANQGSEA.

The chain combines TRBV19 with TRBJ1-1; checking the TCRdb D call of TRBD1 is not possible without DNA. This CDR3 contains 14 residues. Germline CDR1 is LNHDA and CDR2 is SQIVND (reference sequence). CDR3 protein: CASSRQGARTEAFF.

The CDR3 sequence is CASSFSGTSYTGELFF. The chain uses TRBV12-3 or TRBV12-4 and TRBJ2-2; TCRdb lists TRBD2, though no DNA is available to test this call. There are 16 residues in the CDR3.

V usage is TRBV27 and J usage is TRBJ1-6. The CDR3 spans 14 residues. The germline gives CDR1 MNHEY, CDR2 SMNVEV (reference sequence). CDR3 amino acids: CASSRGSYNSPLHF.

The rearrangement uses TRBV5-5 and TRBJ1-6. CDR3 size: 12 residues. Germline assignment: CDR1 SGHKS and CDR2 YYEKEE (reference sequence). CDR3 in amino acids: CASSFHNSPLHF.

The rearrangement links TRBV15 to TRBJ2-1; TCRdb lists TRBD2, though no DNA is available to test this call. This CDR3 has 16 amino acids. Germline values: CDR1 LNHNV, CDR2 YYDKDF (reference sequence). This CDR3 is CATSRPGLAGFNEQFF.

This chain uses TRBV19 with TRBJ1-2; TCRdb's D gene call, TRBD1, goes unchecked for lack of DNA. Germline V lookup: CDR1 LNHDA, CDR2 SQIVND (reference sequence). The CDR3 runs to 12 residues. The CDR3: CASGDRGYGYTF.

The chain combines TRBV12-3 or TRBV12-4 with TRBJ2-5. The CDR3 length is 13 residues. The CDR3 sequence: CASSWLSQETQYF.

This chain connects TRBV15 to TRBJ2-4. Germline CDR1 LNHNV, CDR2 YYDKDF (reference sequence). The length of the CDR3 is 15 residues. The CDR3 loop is CATSREGIGYDIQYF. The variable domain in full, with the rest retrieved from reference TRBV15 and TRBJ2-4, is DAMVIQNPRYQVTQFGKPVTLSCSQTLNHNVMYWYQQKSSQAPKLLFHYYDKDFNNEADTPDNFQSRRPNTSFCFLDIRSPGLGDTAMYLCATSREGIGYDIQYFGAGTRLSVL.

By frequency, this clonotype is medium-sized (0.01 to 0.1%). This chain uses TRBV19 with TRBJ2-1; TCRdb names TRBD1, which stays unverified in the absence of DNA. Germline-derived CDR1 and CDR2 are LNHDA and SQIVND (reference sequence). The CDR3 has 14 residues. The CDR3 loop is CASRYSGSYNEQFF.

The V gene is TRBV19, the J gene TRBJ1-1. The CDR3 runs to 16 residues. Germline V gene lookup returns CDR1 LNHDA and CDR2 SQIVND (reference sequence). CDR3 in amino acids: CASSTAGRRTNTEAFF.

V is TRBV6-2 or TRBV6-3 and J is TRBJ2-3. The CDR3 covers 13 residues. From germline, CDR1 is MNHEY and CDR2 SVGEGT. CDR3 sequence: CASSYAEVFTQYF.

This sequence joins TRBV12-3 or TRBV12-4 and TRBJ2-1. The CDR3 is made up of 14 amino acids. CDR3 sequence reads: CASSLRRSYNEQFF.